The entry below gives a single T cell receptor beta chain sequence along with its context. Its antigen is not known. The data were produced by immunoSEQ multiplex PCR, yet TCRdb's version contains in-frame clones alone and is incomplete. Of more than 100,000 clones detected, approximately 95% appear once; the ten largest clones hold more than 3%. Germline loops: CDR1 SGDLS, CDR2 YYNGEE. The CDR3 has 15 residues. The germline V and J ends were trimmed by 3 bases and 4 bases, with 14 bases remaining between them. The source of the sample is a study of graft-versus-host responses after intestinal transplantation. Study details: Following induction with anti-thymocyte globulin, all recipients were given tacrolimus and steroids for about 3 years. The study's findings and limits: Some patients had graft-donor T cell macrochimerism. In their allografts, the ratios of graft-versus-host to host-versus-graft T cell clones were high. Researchers found GvH clones in recipient marrow, and some showed up first in ileum or blood. Declines in HvG clones occurring early post-transplant were associated with peak circulating GvH clone levels.

The sequencing here drew on unstimulated CD8+ T cells sorted from spleen or lymph node cells, taken before intestinal transplant. The origin of this receptor is a human donor who received an intestinal transplant. The rearrangement links TRBV9 to TRBJ1-5; possible D gene TRBD1, 6 bases. The CDR3 bases are TGTGCCAGCAGCGGAGGCGGGGGGCGAAATCAGCCCCAGCATTTT. It encodes CASSGGGGRNQPQHF.